The 9 T cell receptor beta chains below come from one sample, sequenced in a study of cytomegalovirus exposure and HLA in healthy donors. Libraries were prepared by immunoSEQ multiplex PCR; TCRdb keeps only in-frame clonotypes and omits some of them. The repertoire has tens of thousands of clones, 80% to 95% of them found once; the top ten carry approximately 3.8%. Specimen: PBMCs. All receptors come from a woman in her 30s in good health and CMV-seronegative.

The chain employs TRBV5-6 and TRBJ1-2; D is ambiguous. CDR3 length: 11 residues. CDR1 and CDR2 from the germline V gene are SGHDT and YYEEEE. V dropped 1 base and J dropped 14 bases, with 12 bases sitting between them. CDR3 DNA: TGTGCCAGCAGCTTGCTCCAGGCAGAGACCTTC. Its translation is CASSLLQAETF.

This clone came up a few times. The chain recombines TRBV7-2 with TRBJ2-7; TRBD1 might be the D (5 bases). The CDR3 spans 14 residues. In germline, CDR1 is SGHTA, CDR2 FQGNSA. Trimming stripped 4 bases from V and 3 bases from J, with 13 bases between. The CDR3 sequence: CASSSQGLGYEQYF. CDR3 nucleotide sequence: TGTGCCAGCAGCTCGCAGGGATTGGGCTACGAGCAGTACTTC.

About this clone: An end of the junction does not agree with germline; a read error may underlie this. The rearrangement uses TRBV30 and TRBJ2-2, with no clear D. The CDR3 is made up of 12 amino acids. Per the germline V gene, CDR1 is GTSNPN and CDR2 is SVGIG (reference sequence). DNA of the CDR3: TGTGCCTGGAGAGATAACAGCGGGGAGCTGTTTTTT. Protein sequence: CAWRDNSGELFF.

The chain couples TRBV29-1 to TRBJ1-2; 7 nucleotides match TRBD1. The germline CDR1 and CDR2 sequences are SQVTM and ANQGSEA. This CDR3 comprises 12 residues. V was clipped by 7 bases and J by 4 bases; unmatched bases: 6. This CDR3 is CSALQGSYGYTF. DNA for the CDR3: TGCAGCGCCCTACAGGGGAGCTATGGCTACACCTTC.

The chain carries TRBV11-2 and TRBJ2-3, with a possible D match to TRBD2 (6 bases). Germline CDR1 and CDR2: SGHAT and FQNNGV. The length of the CDR3 is 11 residues. V was cut by 3 bases and J by 10 bases, with 8 bases left in between. This CDR3 is CASSFGGSQYF. The CDR3 region has the DNA TGTGCCAGCAGCTTCGGGGGATCGCAGTATTTT.

The chain links TRBV7-6 to TRBJ2-5, with 10 positions matching TRBD2. This CDR3 has 17 amino acids. V was clipped by 1 base and J by 0 bases; unmatched bases: 5. Germline V gene sequence: CDR1 SGHVS, CDR2 FNYEAQ. As DNA, the CDR3 is TGTGCCAGCAGCTTAGGTCCAGCGGGGGGGCACCAAGAGACCCAGTACTTC. This translates into CASSLGPAGGHQETQYF.

This clone was detected only a few times. The gene calls are TRBV5-1 and TRBJ2-7; no clear D gene. Germline lookup yields CDR1 SGHRS and CDR2 YFSETQ. This CDR3 is built from 14 residues. Trimming removed 0 bases from V and 2 bases from J, with 9 bases in between. Here the CDR3 DNA reads TGCGCCAGCAGCTTGGGCGGCATTCCCTACGAGCAGTACTTC. It encodes CASSLGGIPYEQYF.

This chain links TRBV7-8 with TRBJ2-5, with 12 nucleotides matching TRBD2. Germline lookup yields CDR1 SGHVS and CDR2 FQNEAQ. Trimming cost V 5 bases and J 5 bases; bases outside gene matches: 6. This CDR3 has 15 residues. The CDR3 region has the DNA TGTGCCAGCAGCCCTAGCGGGGGGGCCAGGGAGACCCAGTACTTC. It translates to CASSPSGGARETQYF. The complete variable domain, with remaining parts taken from reference TRBV7-8 and TRBJ2-5, reads GAGVSQSPRYKVAKRGQDVALRCDPISGHVSLFWYQQALGQGPEFLTYFQNEAQLDKSGLPSDRFFAERPEGSVSTLKIQRTQQEDSAVYLCASSPSGGARETQYFGPGTRLLVL.

This sequence joins TRBV28 and TRBJ2-1; perhaps TRBD1 as D (6 bases). This CDR3 has 15 residues. Germline loops: CDR1 MDHEN, CDR2 SYDVKM. V lost 6 bases to trimming and J lost 6 bases, with 18 bases between them. Written as DNA, the CDR3 is TGTGCCAGCAGGAGTAGGGGGTTCGGACCCAATGAGCAGTTCTTC. Amino acids: CASRSRGFGPNEQFF.